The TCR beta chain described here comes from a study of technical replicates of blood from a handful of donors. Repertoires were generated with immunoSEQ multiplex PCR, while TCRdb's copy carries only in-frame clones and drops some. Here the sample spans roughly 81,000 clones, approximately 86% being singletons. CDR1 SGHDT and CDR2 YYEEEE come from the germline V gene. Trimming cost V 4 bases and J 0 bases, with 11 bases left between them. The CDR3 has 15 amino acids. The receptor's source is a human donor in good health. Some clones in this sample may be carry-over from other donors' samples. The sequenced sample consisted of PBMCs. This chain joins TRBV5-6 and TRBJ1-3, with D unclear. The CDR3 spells CASSPGPSSGNTIYF. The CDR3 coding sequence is TGTGCCAGCAGCCCAGGCCCGAGCTCTGGAAACACCATATATTTT.